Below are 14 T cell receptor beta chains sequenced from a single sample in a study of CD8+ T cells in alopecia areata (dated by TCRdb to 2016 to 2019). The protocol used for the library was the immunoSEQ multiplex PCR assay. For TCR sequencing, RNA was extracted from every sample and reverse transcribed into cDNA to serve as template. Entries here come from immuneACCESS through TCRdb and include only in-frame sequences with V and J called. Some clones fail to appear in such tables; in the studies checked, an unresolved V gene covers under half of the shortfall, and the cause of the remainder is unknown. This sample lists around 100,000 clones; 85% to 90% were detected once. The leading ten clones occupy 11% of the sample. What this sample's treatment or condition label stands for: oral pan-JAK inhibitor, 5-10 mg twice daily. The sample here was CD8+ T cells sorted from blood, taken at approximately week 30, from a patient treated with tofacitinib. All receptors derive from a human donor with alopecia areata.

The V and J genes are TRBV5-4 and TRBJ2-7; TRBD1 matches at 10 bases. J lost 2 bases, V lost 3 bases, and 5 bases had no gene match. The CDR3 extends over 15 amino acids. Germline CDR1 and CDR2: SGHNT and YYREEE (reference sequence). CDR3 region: CASSSPGTGAYEQYF. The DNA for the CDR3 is TGTGCCAGCAGCTCGCCCGGGACAGGGGCCTACGAGCAGTACTTC.

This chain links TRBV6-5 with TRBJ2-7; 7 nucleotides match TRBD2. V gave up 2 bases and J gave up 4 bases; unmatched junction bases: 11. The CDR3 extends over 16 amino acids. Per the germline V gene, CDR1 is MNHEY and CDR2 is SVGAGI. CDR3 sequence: CASSYRAGESHYEQYF. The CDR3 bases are TGTGCCAGCAGTTACCGGGCGGGAGAGTCTCATTACGAGCAGTACTTC.

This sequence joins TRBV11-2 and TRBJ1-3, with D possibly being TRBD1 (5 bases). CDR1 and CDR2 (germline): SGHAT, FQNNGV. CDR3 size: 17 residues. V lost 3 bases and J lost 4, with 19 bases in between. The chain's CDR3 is CASSLGPGPTRGNTIYF. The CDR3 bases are TGTGCCAGCAGCTTGGGACCGGGACCAACGCGAGGAAACACCATATATTTT. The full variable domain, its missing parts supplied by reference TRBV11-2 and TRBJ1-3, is EAGVAQSPRYKIIEKRQSVAFWCNPISGHATLYWYQQILGQGPKLLIQFQNNGVVDDSQLPKDRFSAERLKGVDSTLKIQPAKLEDSAVYLCASSLGPGPTRGNTIYFGEGSWLTVV.

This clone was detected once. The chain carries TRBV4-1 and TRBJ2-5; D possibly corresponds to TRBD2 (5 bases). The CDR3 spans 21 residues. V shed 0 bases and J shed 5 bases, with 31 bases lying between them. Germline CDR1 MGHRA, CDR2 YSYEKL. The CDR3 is CASSQERPRTPRRESWETQYF. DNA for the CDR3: TGCGCCAGCAGCCAAGAAAGGCCTCGGACCCCCCGACGGGAAAGTTGGGAGACCCAGTACTTC.

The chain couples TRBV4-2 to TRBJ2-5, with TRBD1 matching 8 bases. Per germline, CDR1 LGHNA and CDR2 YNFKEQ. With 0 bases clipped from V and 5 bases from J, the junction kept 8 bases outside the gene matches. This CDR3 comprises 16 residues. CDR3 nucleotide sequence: TGTGCCAGCAGCCAAGATCGGGCAGGGGGCGCGGAGACCCAGTACTTC. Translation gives CASSQDRAGGAETQYF.

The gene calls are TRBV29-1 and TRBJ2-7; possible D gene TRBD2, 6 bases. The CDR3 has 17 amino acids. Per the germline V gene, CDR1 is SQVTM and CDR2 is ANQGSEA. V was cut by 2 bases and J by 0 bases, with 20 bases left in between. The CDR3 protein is CSVERRGSAGSSYEQYF. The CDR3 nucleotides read TGCAGCGTTGAAAGACGTGGCTCAGCGGGTAGCTCCTACGAGCAGTACTTC.

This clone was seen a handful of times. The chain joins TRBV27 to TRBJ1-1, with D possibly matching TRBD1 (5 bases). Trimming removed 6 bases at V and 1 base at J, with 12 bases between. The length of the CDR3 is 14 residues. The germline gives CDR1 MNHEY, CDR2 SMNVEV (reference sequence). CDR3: CASSVGESNTEAFF. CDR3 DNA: TGTGCCAGCAGCGTGGGGGAATCGAACACTGAAGCTTTCTTT.

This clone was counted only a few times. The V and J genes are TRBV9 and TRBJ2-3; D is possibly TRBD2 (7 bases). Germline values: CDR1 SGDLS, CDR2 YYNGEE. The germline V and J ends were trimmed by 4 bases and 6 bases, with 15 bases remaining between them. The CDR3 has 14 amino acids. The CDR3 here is CASSYSGGVDTQYF. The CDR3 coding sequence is TGTGCCAGCAGCTACTCGGGGGGCGTTGATACGCAGTATTTT.

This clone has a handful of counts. CDR3 amino acids: CSVVSVKAGDTDTQYF. In DNA, the CDR3 is TGCAGCGTTGTCTCAGTTAAAGCAGGTGACACAGATACGCAGTATTTT. This chain links TRBV29-1 with TRBJ2-3; D is undetermined. CDR1 is SQVTM, CDR2 ANQGSEA, per germline. Trimming took off 4 bases at V and 2 bases at J, with 19 bases between the two ends. The CDR3 has 16 amino acids.

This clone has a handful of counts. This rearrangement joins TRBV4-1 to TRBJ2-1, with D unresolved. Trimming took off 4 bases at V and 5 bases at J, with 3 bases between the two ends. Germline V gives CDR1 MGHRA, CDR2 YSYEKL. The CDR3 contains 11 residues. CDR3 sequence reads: CASSPDNEQFF. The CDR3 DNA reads TGCGCCAGCAGCCCGGACAATGAGCAGTTCTTC.

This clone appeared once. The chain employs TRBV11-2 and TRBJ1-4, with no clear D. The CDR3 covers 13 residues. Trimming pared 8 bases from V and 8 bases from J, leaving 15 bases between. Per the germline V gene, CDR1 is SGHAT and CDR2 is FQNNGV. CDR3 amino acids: CASGLSAVEKLFF. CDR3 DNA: TGTGCCAGCGGATTATCTGCGGTCGAAAAACTGTTTTTT.

CDR3 region: CASSLLLGGGANTGELFF. CDR3 coding DNA: TGTGCCAGCAGCCTTCTCCTCGGCGGGGGGGCGAACACCGGGGAGCTGTTTTTT. V is TRBV11-2 and J is TRBJ2-2, with TRBD2 matching over 9 bases. This CDR3 has 18 amino acids. CDR1 is SGHAT and CDR2 is FQNNGV in the germline V gene. Unmatched junction bases numbered 10, after V lost 5 bases and J lost 0 bases.

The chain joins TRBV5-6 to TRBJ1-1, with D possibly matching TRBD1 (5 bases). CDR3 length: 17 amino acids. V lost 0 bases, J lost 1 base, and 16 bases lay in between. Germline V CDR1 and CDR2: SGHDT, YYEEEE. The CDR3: CASSLGGGAFQNTEAFF. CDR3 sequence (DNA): TGTGCCAGCAGCTTGGGGGGCGGGGCTTTCCAGAACACTGAAGCTTTCTTT.

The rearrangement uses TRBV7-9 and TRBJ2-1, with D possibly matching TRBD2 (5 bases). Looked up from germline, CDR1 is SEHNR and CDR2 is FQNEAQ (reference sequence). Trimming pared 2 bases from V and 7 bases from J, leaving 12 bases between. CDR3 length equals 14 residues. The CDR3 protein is CASSLTGTGNEQFF. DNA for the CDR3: TGTGCCAGCAGCTTAACGGGAACGGGGAATGAGCAGTTCTTC.